This TCR beta chain was observed in a study of PD-1 blockade in classical Hodgkin lymphoma. As for the study in general: Patients had nivolumab dosed at 3 mg/kg, delivered intravenously every 2 weeks.

Germline CDR1 is SGHRS and CDR2 is YFSETQ. V was pared by 5 bases and J by 2 bases, with 10 bases between. The CDR3 runs 13 residues. Time point defined: cycle 4 day 1 (C4D1), after less than seven weeks of nivolumab. There was relapse after autologous stem cell transplantation in every patient, and there was variation in brentuximab vedotin exposure. Study-level findings and limits: Newly diagnosed patients reportedly had lower baseline TCR diversity than healthy donors. There was a significant rise in CD4+ TCR diversity by C4D1, with no such rise for CD8+.

About this clone itself: Its antigen is undetermined.

TCRdb keeps only in-frame clones here, not all; method: immunoSEQ multiplex PCR. The data show roughly 20,000 clones, about 80% seen once. The material sequenced was peripheral blood mononuclear cells (PBMCs), taken before the fourth cycle of nivolumab. This TCR was recovered from a human donor with classical Hodgkin lymphoma. The V gene is TRBV5-1, the J gene TRBJ1-1, with D perhaps matching TRBD1 (5 bases). In nucleotides, the CDR3 is TGCGCCAGCAGACGAGACAGTAACACTGAAGCTTTCTTT. Translating gives CASRRDSNTEAFF.